The 25 T cell receptor beta chains below come from one sample, sequenced in a study of blood T cell repertoires in COVID-19. Profiling relied on immunoSEQ multiplex PCR, and the TCRdb table lists in-frame clones only, not all of them. This repertoire shows about 240,000 clones, about 87% found once; its top ten account for 6% to 9%. Sequencing was performed on peripheral blood. These receptors came from a woman between 65 and 79 years old with active or convalescent COVID-19.

The V call is TRBV10-3, the J call TRBJ1-6; 7 positions match TRBD1. The CDR3 runs 14 residues. V dropped 5 bases and J dropped 7; count of bases not matched to a gene: 5. CDR1 is ENHRY and CDR2 is SYGVKD in the germline V gene. The CDR3 DNA sequence: TGTGCCATCAGTCCAGGACAGGCAAATTCACCCCTCCACTTT. Residues: CAISPGQANSPLHF.

The V and J genes are TRBV5-4 and TRBJ2-2; TRBD2 might be the D (5 bases). Germline V gene sequence: CDR1 SGHNT, CDR2 YYREEE (reference sequence). The CDR3 has 14 residues. V gave up 1 base and J gave up 7 bases, with 11 bases separating them. CDR3 in amino acids: CASSLSRDHGELFF. CDR3 DNA: TGTGCCAGCAGCTTGTCCCGGGATCACGGGGAGCTGTTTTTT.

The chain uses TRBV2 and TRBJ1-2, with 10 bases fitting TRBD1. Germline V gene lookup returns CDR1 SNHLY and CDR2 FYNNEI. V shed 7 bases, J shed 2 bases, and the junction held 4 bases outside the gene matches. The length of the CDR3 is 14 residues. In nucleotides, the CDR3 is TGTGCCAGCATCCGGACAGGGGGAAACTATGGCTACACCTTC. Its protein is CASIRTGGNYGYTF.

The chain couples TRBV6-5 to TRBJ1-4; D is perhaps TRBD1 (6 bases). Germline V lookup: CDR1 MNHEY, CDR2 SVGAGI. V lost 5 bases and J 8 bases, leaving 18 bases between the germline ends. CDR3 length: 15 residues. The CDR3 loop is CASSPFGTRPEKLFF. CDR3 nucleotides: TGTGCCAGCAGTCCCTTTGGGACAAGGCCCGAAAAACTGTTTTTT.

This chain links TRBV5-8 with TRBJ2-3; the match to TRBD1 covers 8 bases. CDR3 length equals 13 residues. CDR1 is SGHTS, CDR2 YDEGEE, per germline. Germline trimming cut 4 bases from V and 7 bases from J; bases unmatched to any gene: 5. CDR3 in DNA: TGTGCCAGCAGCCGGGACAGGCGAAATACGCAGTATTTT. As protein: CASSRDRRNTQYF. Full variable domain (remainder filled in from reference TRBV5-8 and TRBJ2-3): EAGVTQSPTHLIKTRGQQATLRCSPISGHTSVYWYQQALGLGLQFLLWYDEGEERNRGNFPPRFSGRQFPNYSSELNVNALELEDSALYLCASSRDRRNTQYFGPGTRLTVL.

The V and J genes are TRBV28 and TRBJ1-3, with D unresolved. The germline V gene has CDR1 MDHEN and CDR2 SYDVKM. Trimming pared 3 bases from V and 0 bases from J, leaving 6 bases between. The CDR3 extends over 14 amino acids. The CDR3 reads CASSFSSSGNTIYF. The CDR3 DNA sequence: TGTGCCAGCAGTTTTTCCAGCTCTGGAAACACCATATATTTT.

The J gene is TRBJ1-2, the V gene TRBV5-1, with 8 bases lining up with TRBD1. CDR3 size: 14 residues. Germline CDR1 SGHRS, CDR2 YFSETQ. V was clipped by 0 bases and J by 7 bases; unmatched bases: 5. CDR3 region: CASSLDQGAGGYTF. The CDR3 DNA reads as TGCGCCAGCAGCTTGGATCAGGGGGCCGGTGGCTACACCTTC. Filled out from reference TRBV5-1 and TRBJ1-2, the complete variable domain reads KAGVTQTPRYLIKTRGQQVTLSCSPISGHRSVSWYQQTPGQGLQFLFEYFSETQRNKGNFPGRFSGRQFSNSRSEMNVSTLELGDSALYLCASSLDQGAGGYTFGSGTRLTVV.

The chain has TRBV27 and TRBJ2-2; tentative D call: TRBD1 (5 bases). CDR3 size: 16 residues. The V and J ends lost 3 bases and 0 bases respectively, with 11 bases between them. Germline V gene sequence: CDR1 MNHEY, CDR2 SMNVEV (reference sequence). The CDR3 loop reads CASSLFETANTGELFF. DNA of the CDR3: TGTGCCAGCAGTTTGTTCGAGACAGCGAACACCGGGGAGCTGTTTTTT.

The CDR3 region has the DNA TGTGCCAGCAGCTCCCAACCAGGAAAATCGAACACTGAAGCTTTCTTT. Protein sequence: CASSSQPGKSNTEAFF. This rearrangement joins TRBV7-2 to TRBJ1-1, with unresolved D. Between the trimmed V and J ends, which lost 4 bases and 1 base, there was a span of 16 bases. CDR1 and CDR2 (germline): SGHTA, FQGNSA. The length of the CDR3 is 16 residues.

V is TRBV7-2 and J is TRBJ2-5; 9 bases align to TRBD1. This CDR3 has 14 residues. The germline gives CDR1 SGHTA, CDR2 FQGNSA. After removal of 5 bases from V and 3 bases from J, the junction contained 4 bases not matched to a gene. CDR3 in DNA: TGTGCCAGCAGCAAACAGGGGGCGGAAGAGACCCAGTACTTC. The encoded protein is CASSKQGAEETQYF.

The chain links TRBV2 to TRBJ1-2, with 9 bases identical to TRBD1. V gave up 5 bases and J gave up 2 bases; unmatched junction bases: 3. The V gene's germline CDR1 is SNHLY and CDR2 FYNNEI. The CDR3 extends over 14 amino acids. For the CDR3, the DNA is TGTGCCAGCAGTCCCGGGACAGGGAACTATGGCTACACCTTC. Amino acids: CASSPGTGNYGYTF. The variable domain in full, with the rest retrieved from reference TRBV2 and TRBJ1-2, is EPEVTQTPSHQVTQMGQEVILRCVPISNHLYFYWYRQILGQKVEFLVSFYNNEISEKSEIFDDQFSVERPDGSNFTLKIRSTKLEDSAMYFCASSPGTGNYGYTFGSGTRLTVV.

This sequence joins TRBV5-5 and TRBJ1-6, with 11 bases fitting TRBD1. CDR3 length: 15 amino acids. The germline gives CDR1 SGHKS, CDR2 YYEKEE (reference sequence). V gave up 6 bases and J gave up 7 bases; unmatched junction bases: 6. The CDR3 loop is CASTPGTGGNSPLHF. The DNA of the CDR3 is TGTGCCAGCACCCCCGGGACAGGGGGGAATTCACCCCTCCACTTT.

This chain joins TRBV6-5 and TRBJ2-5; D is perhaps TRBD1 (5 bases). The ends were cut back, 0 bases at V and 5 bases at J, with 10 bases in the middle. Per germline, CDR1 MNHEY and CDR2 SVGAGI. The CDR3 loop spans 14 amino acids. CDR3 region: CASSYSGARETQYF. The CDR3 nucleotides are TGTGCCAGCAGTTACTCAGGGGCCCGTGAGACCCAGTACTTC.

The chain combines TRBV9 with TRBJ2-7; TRBD2 might be the D (5 bases). Germline lookup yields CDR1 SGDLS and CDR2 YYNGEE. V lost 0 bases and J lost 4, with 11 bases in between. The CDR3 covers 14 residues. DNA of the CDR3: TGTGCCAGCAGCGTAGGAAACACGGGGTACGAGCAGTACTTC. Residues: CASSVGNTGYEQYF.

The chain uses TRBV7-9 and TRBJ2-3, with TRBD2 as a possible D gene (5 bases). Between the trimmed V and J ends, which lost 5 bases and 3 bases, there was a span of 6 bases. The CDR3 length is 12 residues. Germline V CDR1 and CDR2: SEHNR, FQNEAQ (reference sequence). The chain's CDR3 is CASSRGTDTQYF. The DNA of the CDR3 is TGTGCCAGCAGCCGGGGAACAGATACGCAGTATTTT.

The V gene is TRBV6-2 or TRBV6-3, the J gene TRBJ2-7; a weak D match, TRBD2 (7 bases). CDR1 and CDR2 from the germline V gene are MNHEY and SVGEGT. The ends were cut back, 4 bases at V and 4 bases at J, with 14 bases in the middle. CDR3 length: 14 residues. In DNA, the CDR3 is TGTGCCAGCAGTTTAGCAGGGGAGGGATACGAGCAGTACTTC. Translated, it gives CASSLAGEGYEQYF.

This clone was counted only a few times. The chain carries TRBV29-1 and TRBJ1-1, with 8 bases aligning to TRBD1. The V and J ends lost 5 bases and 6 bases, in that order; junction bases with no gene match: 5. Germline CDR1 SQVTM, CDR2 ANQGSEA. CDR3 length equals 12 residues. As DNA, the CDR3 is TGCAGCGTTACAGGGGGTAGGGCTGAAGCTTTCTTT. It encodes CSVTGGRAEAFF.

The chain carries TRBV19 and TRBJ1-6; 10 bases are a match to TRBD1. Per germline, CDR1 LNHDA and CDR2 SQIVND (reference sequence). The V and J ends lost 6 bases and 10 bases, in that order; junction bases with no gene match: 9. This CDR3 comprises 15 residues. The CDR3 region is CASRPRTGGNSPLHF. Here the CDR3 DNA reads TGTGCCAGTAGACCTCGGACAGGGGGAAACTCACCCCTCCACTTT.

V is TRBV27 and J is TRBJ1-1; TRBD1 agrees at 9 bases. This CDR3 has 17 residues. Germline CDR1 reads MNHEY; CDR2 reads SMNVEV (reference sequence). V lost 1 base to trimming and J lost 7 bases; unmatched junction nucleotides: 13. The CDR3 DNA reads as TGTGCCAGCAGTTTATTTCCGACCACAGGGGGCGAAGATGAAGCTTTCTTT. Translation gives CASSLFPTTGGEDEAFF.

The chain employs TRBV11-2 and TRBJ2-5, with D uncertain. Germline V gene lookup returns CDR1 SGHAT and CDR2 FQNNGV. This CDR3 spans 14 amino acids. Trimming left V 5 bases short and J 4 bases short, with 14 bases between. CDR3 in DNA: TGTGCCAGCAGCATAATAGGCAGGTTAGAGACCCAGTACTTC. Translation gives CASSIIGRLETQYF.

This chain uses TRBV11-2 with TRBJ2-2; no definite D call. V lost 0 bases to trimming and J lost 1 base, with 3 bases between them. CDR3 length: 14 amino acids. The germline gives CDR1 SGHAT, CDR2 FQNNGV. The CDR3 DNA sequence: TGTGCCAGCAGCTTAGACTGGAACACCGGGGAGCTGTTTTTT. Protein: CASSLDWNTGELFF.

This clone was detected only a few times. Here the CDR3 DNA reads TGCGCCAGCAGCTTGAGACCACCCGGTAGCGCCGGGGAGCTGTTTTTT. Its translation is CASSLRPPGSAGELFF. The chain is built from TRBV5-1 and TRBJ2-2; possible D gene TRBD2, 5 bases. The V end lost 1 base, the J end lost 6 bases, and 16 bases lay between the germline ends. Per the germline V gene, CDR1 is SGHRS and CDR2 is YFSETQ. This CDR3 is 16 amino acids long.

The chain links TRBV18 to TRBJ1-1, with 9 nucleotides matching TRBD1. The CDR3 is made up of 14 amino acids. Germline loops: CDR1 KGHSH, CDR2 LQKENI. V lost 2 bases, J lost 8 bases, and 6 bases stayed unmatched. The CDR3 sequence: CASSPSQGASEAFF. In nucleotides, the CDR3 is TGTGCCAGCTCACCATCACAGGGGGCTTCAGAAGCTTTCTTT.

The J gene is TRBJ2-3, the V gene TRBV7-2; 9 nucleotides agree with TRBD2. The CDR3 extends over 14 amino acids. V trimming: 6 bases; J trimming: 7 bases; junction bases outside the gene matches: 8. The germline CDR1 and CDR2 sequences are SGHTA and FQGNSA. The CDR3 bases are TGTGCCAGCAGAAGCGGGGGGAGTGCCCATACGCAGTATTTT. It specifies CASRSGGSAHTQYF. Using reference TRBV7-2 and TRBJ2-3 for the parts outside the CDR3, the full variable domain is GAGVSQSPSNKVTEKGKDVELRCDPISGHTALYWYRQSLGQGLEFLIYFQGNSAPDKSGLPSDRFSAERTGGSVSTLTIQRTQQEDSAVYLCASRSGGSAHTQYFGPGTRLTVL.

This clone was seen a handful of times. The chain links TRBV24-1 to TRBJ1-1; D not resolved. The ends were cut back, 7 bases at V and 2 bases at J, with 7 bases in the middle. The germline V gene encodes CDR1 KGHDR and CDR2 SFDVKD. The CDR3 loop spans 12 amino acids. CDR3 bases: TGTGCCACCAGCGGGTCCAACACTGAAGCTTTCTTT. Amino acids: CATSGSNTEAFF.